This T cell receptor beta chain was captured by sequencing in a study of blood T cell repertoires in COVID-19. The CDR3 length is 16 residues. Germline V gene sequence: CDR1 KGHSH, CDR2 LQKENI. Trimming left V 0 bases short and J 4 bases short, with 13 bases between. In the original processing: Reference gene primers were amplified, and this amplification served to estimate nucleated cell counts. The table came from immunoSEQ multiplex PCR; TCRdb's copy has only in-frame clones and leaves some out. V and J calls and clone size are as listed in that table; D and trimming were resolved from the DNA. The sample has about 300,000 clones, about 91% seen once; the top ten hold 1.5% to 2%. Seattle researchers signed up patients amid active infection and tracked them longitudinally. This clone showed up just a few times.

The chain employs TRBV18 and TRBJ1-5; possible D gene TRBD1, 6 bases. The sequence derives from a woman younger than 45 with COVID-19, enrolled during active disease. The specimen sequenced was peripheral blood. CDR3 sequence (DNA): TGTGCCAGCTCACCACCGGGTACAGGGCCAAATCAGCCCCAGCATTTT. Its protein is CASSPPGTGPNQPQHF.